The 9 T cell receptor beta chains below come from one sample, sequenced in a study of cytomegalovirus exposure and HLA in healthy donors. The PCR employed 60 Vbeta primers together with 13 Jbeta primers. Assay used: immunoSEQ multiplex PCR; TCRdb lists only in-frame clones, some missing. The sample has 120,000 or so clones, more than 70% seen once. The sequencing input was PBMCs. All receptors derive from a man aged 50 to 59 in good health and CMV-seropositive.

The chain couples TRBV11-2 to TRBJ1-1, with D hard to call. The CDR3 consists of 12 residues. Per germline, CDR1 SGHAT and CDR2 FQNNGV. With 4 bases removed from V and 4 bases from J, the gap between germline ends came to 7 bases. The CDR3 protein is CASSSPGTEAFF. The CDR3 coding sequence is TGTGCCAGCAGCTCCCCCGGCACTGAAGCTTTCTTT.

The table lists this clone with a few counts. This sequence joins TRBV19 and TRBJ2-7; TRBD2 matches 10 bases. The CDR3 contains 16 residues. Germline V gene lookup returns CDR1 LNHDA and CDR2 SQIVND (reference sequence). Trimming cost V 5 bases and J 5 bases; bases outside gene matches: 12. The CDR3 sequence is CASSPRASGSVHEQYF. The CDR3 DNA reads as TGTGCCAGTAGTCCCCGGGCTAGCGGGAGCGTACACGAGCAGTACTTC.

This clone was recorded a few times. The gene calls are TRBV18 and TRBJ1-1, with D possibly matching TRBD1 (5 bases). CDR3 length equals 13 residues. Trimming took off 1 base at V and 8 bases at J, with 11 bases between the two ends. Germline CDR1 reads KGHSH; CDR2 reads LQKENI. The chain's CDR3 is CASSPQQDDEAFF. In DNA, the CDR3 is TGTGCCAGCTCACCACAACAGGACGACGAAGCTTTCTTT.

CDR3 region: CASSGAGTSGSNEQFF. The CDR3, as DNA: TGCGCCAGCAGTGGGGCCGGGACTAGCGGGAGCAATGAGCAGTTCTTC. The chain couples TRBV23-1 to TRBJ2-1; 14 positions match TRBD2. TRBV23-1 is an ORF; its function is uncertain. This CDR3 has 16 amino acids. The V gene end was trimmed by 5 bases and the J gene end by 6 bases; junction bases not matched to a gene: 6.

The chain joins TRBV13 to TRBJ2-2, with 10 positions matching TRBD2. This CDR3 has 17 residues. CDR1 is PRHDT and CDR2 is FYEKMQ in the germline V gene (reference sequence). J was trimmed by 1 base and V by 2 bases; bases with no gene match: 4. The CDR3 region has the DNA TGTGCCAGCAGCTTACAGCGGGAGGGTAGGAACACCGGGGAGCTGTTTTTT. Protein sequence: CASSLQREGRNTGELFF.

The table lists this clone with a count of one. J is TRBJ1-4 and V is TRBV15, with D perhaps TRBD1 (6 bases). Per germline, CDR1 LNHNV and CDR2 YYDKDF (reference sequence). The CDR3 is 15 amino acids. The V and J ends lost 1 base and 7 bases respectively, with 13 bases between them. This CDR3 reads CATSRVGGAGEKLFF. CDR3 bases: TGTGCCACCAGCAGAGTTGGGGGCGCCGGTGAAAAACTGTTTTTT.

This clone was counted between two and nine times. The chain uses TRBV11-2 and TRBJ2-1; D not resolved. Trimming shortened V by 1 base and J by 1 base, and 5 bases separated the two germline ends. There are 14 residues in the CDR3. Germline loops: CDR1 SGHAT, CDR2 FQNNGV. The CDR3 is CASSLASSYNEQFF. The CDR3 DNA follows: TGTGCCAGCAGCTTAGCCTCTTCCTACAATGAGCAGTTCTTC.

This clone was seen only a few times. The chain is built from TRBV29-1 and TRBJ1-2; maybe TRBD1 (5 bases). Germline loops: CDR1 SQVTM, CDR2 ANQGSEA. V was shortened by 6 bases and J by 6 bases, with 17 bases between the two germline ends. The CDR3 runs to 13 residues. The CDR3 loop is CSVLPGGMDGYTF. The CDR3 DNA is TGCAGCGTCCTCCCGGGGGGGATGGATGGCTACACCTTC. Based on the CDR3 plus reference TRBV29-1 and TRBJ1-2, the full variable domain is SAVISQKPSRDICQRGTSLTIQCQVDSQVTMMFWYRQQPGQSLTLIATANQGSEATYESGFVIDKFPISRPNLTFSTLTVSNMSPEDSSIYLCSVLPGGMDGYTFGSGTRLTVV.

V and J are TRBV11-2 and TRBJ2-7; D may be TRBD2 (5 bases). This CDR3 has 14 residues. The V and J ends lost 0 bases and 5 bases respectively, with 11 bases between them. Germline assignment: CDR1 SGHAT and CDR2 FQNNGV. The CDR3 reads CASSLDGGSDEQYF. The CDR3 DNA sequence: TGTGCCAGCAGCTTAGATGGTGGGAGCGACGAGCAGTACTTC.